This TCR beta chain appears in the sequencing data of a study of OX40 agonist ivuxolimab in advanced cancers. The CDR3 consists of 12 residues. V shed 4 bases and J shed 3 bases, with 7 bases lying between them. CDR1 SNHLY and CDR2 FYNNEI come from the germline V gene. Produced via immunoSEQ multiplex PCR; TCRdb's table is partial and in-frame only. The sample holds tens of thousands of clones, 80% to 90% seen once. The specimen was CD4+ or CD8+ T cells sorted from blood, collected in a trial of the OX40 agonist ivuxolimab. The chain has TRBV2 and TRBJ2-7; D remains ambiguous. This sequence was found in an adult with an advanced solid tumor such as melanoma, head and neck, liver or kidney cancer. In nucleotides, the CDR3 is TGTGCCAGCAGTGGACGGATCTACGAGCAGTACTTC. Translated, it gives CASSGRIYEQYF.